This T cell receptor beta chain was captured by sequencing in a study of identical twins. CDR3 length: 17 residues. The V gene's germline CDR1 is SGHRS and CDR2 YFSETQ. Trimming left V 4 bases short and J 2 bases short, with 20 bases between. MiXCR, run by TCRdb on the 5' RACE reads, gives a single entry per CDR3 protein. The table lists nearly 900,000 distinct CDR3 sequences, about 12% of them singletons. This sample was shared with a second study, whose subject was yellow fever vaccine responses in identical twins.

Sample: PBMCs. This chain joins TRBV5-1 and TRBJ2-3; a possible D gene is TRBD1 (5 bases). The clonotype comes from a woman between 18 and 29 years old in good health. The DNA of the CDR3 is TGCGCCAGCAGCAGGCCTATTTCTAGGGGATACACAGATACGCAGTATTTT. Translating gives CASSRPISRGYTDTQYF.